This T cell receptor (beta chain) was recovered during a study of technical replicates of blood from a handful of donors. About this clone itself: The junction differs from germline at one of its ends, possibly a read error.

The CDR3 extends over 16 amino acids. Germline loops: CDR1 SGHTA, CDR2 FQGTGA. The protocol was immunoSEQ multiplex PCR, while the TCRdb copy is restricted to in-frame clones and leaves out a portion. The repertoire consists of 87,000 or so clones, with approximately 95% occurring once and the leading ten covering 0.34%. Sample: T cells isolated from PBMCs. This sequence originates from a human donor in good health. The J gene is TRBJ2-7, the V gene TRBV7-3, with 10 positions matching TRBD2. CDR3 nucleotides: TGTGCCAGCAGTTTAACCGGGACTAGCGCCTACTACGAGCAGTACTTC. Translated: CASSLTGTSAYYEQYF.